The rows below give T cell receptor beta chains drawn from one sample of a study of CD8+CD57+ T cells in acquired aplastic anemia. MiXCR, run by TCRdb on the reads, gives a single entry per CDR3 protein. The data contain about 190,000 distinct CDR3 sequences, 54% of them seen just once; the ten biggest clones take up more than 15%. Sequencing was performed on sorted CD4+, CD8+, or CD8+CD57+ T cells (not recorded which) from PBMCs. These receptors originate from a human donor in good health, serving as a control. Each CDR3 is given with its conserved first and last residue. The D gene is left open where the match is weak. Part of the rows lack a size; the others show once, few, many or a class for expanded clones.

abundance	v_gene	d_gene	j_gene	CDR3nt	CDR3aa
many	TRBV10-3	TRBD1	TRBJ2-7	TGTGCCATCAGTGAGATTGACAGGGGGTACGAGCAGTACTTC	CAISEIDRGYEQYF
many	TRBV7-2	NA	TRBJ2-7	TGTGCCAGCAGCCCTCAGAACGAGCAGTACTTC	CASSPQNEQYF
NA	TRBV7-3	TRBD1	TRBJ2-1	TGTGCCAGCAGCTTGATGGGACAGGGTTTCGATGAGCAGTTCTTC	CASSLMGQGFDEQFF
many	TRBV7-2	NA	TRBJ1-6	TGTGCCAGCAGCGTACACGGGTCCCCTAATTCACCCCTCCACTTT	CASSVHGSPNSPLHF
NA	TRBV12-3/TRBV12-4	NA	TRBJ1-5	TGTGCCAGCAGTTTCGGGGAGGGGGTTAGGAAGGGTCAGCCTCAGCATTTT	CASSFGEGVRKGQPQHF
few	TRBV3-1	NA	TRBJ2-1	TGTGCCAGCAGCCAAGGTCCCACTTCGGGTTTATTGGGGTTCTTC	CASSQGPTSGLLGFF
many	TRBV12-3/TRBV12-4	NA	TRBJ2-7	TGTGCCAGCAGCACCACCCCTGTCACCTACGAGCAGTACTTC	CASSTTPVTYEQYF
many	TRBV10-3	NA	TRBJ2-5	TGTGCCATCAGCGCATCGGTCCAAGAGACCCAGTACTTC	CAISASVQETQYF
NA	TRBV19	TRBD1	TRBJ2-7	TGTGCCAGTAGTACGGCAGGGGGCACCTACGAGCAGTACTTC	CASSTAGGTYEQYF
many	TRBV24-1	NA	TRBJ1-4	TGTGCCACCAGTGATAGGGGTGAAAAACTGTTTTTT	CATSDRGEKLFF
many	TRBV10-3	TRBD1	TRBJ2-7	TGTGCCACGACCGGGACAGGGCGCTACGAGCAGTACTTC	CATTGTGRYEQYF
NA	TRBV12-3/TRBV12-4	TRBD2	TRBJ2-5	TGTGCCAGCAGTTTTCGGGGGAGGGTCCAGTACTTC	CASSFRGRVQYF
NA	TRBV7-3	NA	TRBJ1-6	TGTGCCAGCAGCTTATGGGGCGGCGGGGGTTCACCCCTCCACTTT	CASSLWGGGGSPLHF
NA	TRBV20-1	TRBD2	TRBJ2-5	TGCAGTGCTAGAGACGGACTAGGGGCGGGGACCCAGTACTTC	CSARDGLGAGTQYF
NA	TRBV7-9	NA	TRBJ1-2	TGTGCCAGCAGTTACGGGGGGCCCTACACCTTC	CASSYGGPYTF